Following are 13 T cell receptor beta chains from one sample sequenced in a study of identical twins. Each CDR3 protein gets one entry after TCRdb re-called the 5' RACE reads with MiXCR. The profile shows 600,000 to 850,000 distinct CDR3 sequences, roughly 18% of them singletons. This sample was shared with a second study, whose subject was T cells expressing NK-cell markers.

Material: PBMCs. The receptors originated from a woman aged 18-29 years in good health.

This sequence joins TRBV2 and TRBJ2-7, with D uncertain. The germline V and J ends were trimmed by 7 bases and 5 bases, with 18 bases remaining between them. The germline V gene has CDR1 SNHLY and CDR2 FYNNEI. The CDR3 totals 14 residues. Written as DNA, the CDR3 is TGTGCCAGCAAGAATGATGAGGTTCCCCACGAGCAGTACTTC. It encodes CASKNDEVPHEQYF.

This clonotype was recorded a few times. The chain is built from TRBV6-1 and TRBJ2-1, with 15 positions matching TRBD2. This CDR3 is built from 21 residues. Germline V CDR1 and CDR2: MNHNS, SASEGT. The V and J ends lost 0 bases and 9 bases, in that order; junction bases with no gene match: 18. The CDR3, as DNA: TGTGCCAGCAGTGAAGCCCGCGGGGCTCAATTTCGGACTAGCGGGGGGGGTGAGCAGTTCTTC. Translating it yields CASSEARGAQFRTSGGGEQFF.

This rearrangement joins TRBV7-9 to TRBJ2-7; 11 bases align to TRBD1. Trimming cost V 5 bases and J 5 bases; bases outside gene matches: 5. The CDR3 contains 14 residues. Germline V gives CDR1 SEHNR, CDR2 FQNEAQ (reference sequence). In DNA, the CDR3 is TGTGCCAGCAGCGGGGACAGGGGGGGTAACGAGCAGTACTTC. Its translation is CASSGDRGGNEQYF.

This chain links TRBV5-1 with TRBJ1-2; TRBD1 is a possible D gene (5 bases). The CDR3 extends over 15 amino acids. V lost 3 bases, J lost 0 bases, and 12 bases lay in between. CDR1 is SGHRS, CDR2 YFSETQ, per germline. In DNA, the CDR3 is TGCGCCAGCAGCTCTGGACAATCGGCTAACTATGGCTACACCTTC. It specifies CASSSGQSANYGYTF. The whole variable domain, filled in from reference TRBV5-1 and TRBJ1-2, reads KAGVTQTPRYLIKTRGQQVTLSCSPISGHRSVSWYQQTPGQGLQFLFEYFSETQRNKGNFPGRFSGRQFSNSRSEMNVSTLELGDSALYLCASSSGQSANYGYTFGSGTRLTVV.

This clonotype was seen only once. The chain couples TRBV12-5 to TRBJ2-1; D unclear. Germline V CDR1 and CDR2: LGHNT, FRNRAP. CDR3 size: 15 residues. The V gene lost 4 bases and the J gene lost 2 bases, with 12 bases spanning the gap. The CDR3 nucleotides are TGTGCTAGTGGTTCATGGGCACTACCCTACAATGAGCAGTTCTTC. It encodes CASGSWALPYNEQFF.

This CDR3 reads CASPKPSYNEQFF. The CDR3 DNA reads TGTGCCAGCCCGAAACCCTCCTACAATGAGCAGTTCTTC. The gene calls are TRBV6-1 and TRBJ2-1; D remains unclear. The V end was cut by 8 bases, the J end by 0 bases, with 8 bases between. The CDR3 has 13 amino acids. Germline loops: CDR1 MNHNS, CDR2 SASEGT.

The V and J genes are TRBV12-3 or TRBV12-4 and TRBJ2-7; 9 bases are a match to TRBD2. This CDR3 has 13 amino acids. V lost 8 bases, J lost 0 bases, and 2 bases stayed unmatched. The CDR3 loop is CASQTSGSYEQYF. The DNA of the CDR3 is TGTGCCAGCCAGACTAGCGGCTCCTACGAGCAGTACTTC.

The rearrangement links TRBV2 to TRBJ1-2; no firm D call. Between the trimmed V and J ends, which lost 6 bases and 8 bases, there was a span of 10 bases. The V gene's germline CDR1 is SNHLY and CDR2 FYNNEI. The CDR3 has 11 residues. CDR3: CASRSARGYTF. Here the CDR3 DNA reads TGTGCCAGCAGGAGTGCTAGAGGCTACACCTTC. Complete variable domain (other parts from reference TRBV2 and TRBJ1-2): EPEVTQTPSHQVTQMGQEVILRCVPISNHLYFYWYRQILGQKVEFLVSFYNNEISEKSEIFDDQFSVERPDGSNFTLKIRSTKLEDSAMYFCASRSARGYTFGSGTRLTVV.

This chain links TRBV7-2 with TRBJ2-1, with 14 bases lining up with TRBD2. This CDR3 has 16 amino acids. V lost 5 bases, J lost 10 bases, and 10 bases stayed unmatched. Germline V CDR1 and CDR2: SGHTA, FQGNSA. In DNA form, the CDR3 reads TGTGCCAGCAGCACCCAAATAAGACTAGCGGGAGGGGAGCAGTTCTTC. Translated: CASSTQIRLAGGEQFF.

This clonotype was found a few times. The V and J genes are TRBV19 and TRBJ2-1, with 7 nucleotides matching TRBD1. CDR1 LNHDA and CDR2 SQIVND come from the germline V gene (reference sequence). The CDR3 has 12 residues. The V segment lost 3 bases and the J segment 15 bases; nucleotides outside the gene matches: 8. The CDR3 reads CASSMRDSLRFF. The CDR3 DNA reads as TGTGCCAGTAGTATGAGGGACAGCTTAAGGTTCTTC.

Comment on this clonotype: Without the conserved terminal phenylalanine or tryptophan, this CDR3 likely stems from a read error. The rearrangement uses TRBV7-9 and TRBJ2-7, with D possibly being TRBD1 (7 bases). CDR3 length equals 13 residues. Germline loops: CDR1 SEHNR, CDR2 FQNEAQ (reference sequence). Trimming took off 10 bases at V and 3 bases at J, with 16 bases between the two ends. As DNA, the CDR3 is TGTGCCACCGGCGGGACAGCCGACTACGAGCAGTACTCC. Translation gives CATGGTADYEQYS.

The rearrangement uses TRBV6-2 or TRBV6-3 and TRBJ1-6; D is unclear. Trimming shortened V by 6 bases and J by 14 bases, and 14 bases separated the two germline ends. Germline CDR1 is MNHEY and CDR2 is SVGEGT. CDR3 length equals 12 residues. CDR3 protein: CASRQDPTTLHF. As DNA, the CDR3 is TGTGCCAGCAGACAAGACCCTACGACCCTCCACTTT.

V is TRBV3-1 and J is TRBJ1-2, with no clear D. V lost 5 bases and J lost 1, with 14 bases in between. CDR1 LGHDT and CDR2 YNNKEL come from the germline V gene (reference sequence). The CDR3 has 15 amino acids. This chain's CDR3 is CASSFRTADNYGYTF. Written as DNA, the CDR3 is TGTGCCAGCAGCTTCCGGACCGCCGATAACTATGGCTACACCTTC.